The clone carrying this T cell receptor beta chain was observed a single time. Its target is unknown. This sample is drawn from a study of T cells in Graves' hyperthyroidism and ophthalmopathy. About the research overall: Before any treatment, at initial diagnosis, peripheral blood was collected.

Based on clinical symptoms, serum thyroxine and TRAb, thyroid ultrasound and orbital computed tomography, diagnoses were reached. Study outcomes and limitations: Model predictions of ophthalmopathy came a median around 6.5 months before onset.

RNA transcripts provided the source from which TCR beta CDR3 regions were amplified. First-round RT-PCR targeting the TCR CDR3 was performed with the HTBI primer set. TCRdb processed the multiplex PCR reads anew with MiXCR; each CDR3 protein has one entry. The sample yields some 510,000 distinct CDR3 sequences, 20% seen once. The CDR3 is made up of 13 amino acids. Trimming cost V 6 bases and J 2 bases, with 10 bases left between them. The sample consisted of blood. The sequence was collected from a man younger than 30 with Graves' hyperthyroidism. The chain couples TRBV12-3 or TRBV12-4 to TRBJ1-1, with a tentative D call TRBD1 (5 bases). The CDR3 coding sequence is TGTGCCAGCAGAATGGGGGTAAACACTGAAGCTTTCTTT. It codes for CASRMGVNTEAFF.